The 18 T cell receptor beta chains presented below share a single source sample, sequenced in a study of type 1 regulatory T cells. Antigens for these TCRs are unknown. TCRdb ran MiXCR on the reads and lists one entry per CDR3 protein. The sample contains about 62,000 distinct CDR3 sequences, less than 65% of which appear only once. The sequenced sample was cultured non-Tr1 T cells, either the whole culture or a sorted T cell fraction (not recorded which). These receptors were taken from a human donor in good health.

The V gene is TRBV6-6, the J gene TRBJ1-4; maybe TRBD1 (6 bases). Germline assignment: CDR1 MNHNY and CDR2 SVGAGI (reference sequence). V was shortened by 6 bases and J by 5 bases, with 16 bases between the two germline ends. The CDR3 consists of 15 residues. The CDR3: CASRNRAGGNEKLFF. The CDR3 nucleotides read TGTGCCAGCAGAAACAGGGCTGGGGGGAATGAAAAACTGTTTTTT.

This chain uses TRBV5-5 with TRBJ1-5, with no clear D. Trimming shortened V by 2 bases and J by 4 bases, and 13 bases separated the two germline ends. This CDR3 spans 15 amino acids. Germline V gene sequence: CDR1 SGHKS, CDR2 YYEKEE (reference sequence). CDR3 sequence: CASSFDGFRNQPQHF. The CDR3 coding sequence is TGTGCCAGCAGCTTCGATGGGTTTCGGAATCAGCCCCAGCATTTT.

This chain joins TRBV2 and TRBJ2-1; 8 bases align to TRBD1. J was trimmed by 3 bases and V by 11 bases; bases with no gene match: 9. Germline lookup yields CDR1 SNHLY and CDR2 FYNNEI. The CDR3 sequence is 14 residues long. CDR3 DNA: TGTGCCTGCAAAGACAGGGGAGACTACAATGAGCAGTTCTTC. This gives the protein CACKDRGDYNEQFF.

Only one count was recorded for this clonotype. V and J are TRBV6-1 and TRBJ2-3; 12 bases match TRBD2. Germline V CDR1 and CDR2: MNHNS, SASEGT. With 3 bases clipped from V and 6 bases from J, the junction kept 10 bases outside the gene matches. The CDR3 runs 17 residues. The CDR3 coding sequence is TGTGCCAGCAGTGAGCAAACTAGCGGGAGGAATCGGGATACGCAGTATTTT. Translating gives CASSEQTSGRNRDTQYF.

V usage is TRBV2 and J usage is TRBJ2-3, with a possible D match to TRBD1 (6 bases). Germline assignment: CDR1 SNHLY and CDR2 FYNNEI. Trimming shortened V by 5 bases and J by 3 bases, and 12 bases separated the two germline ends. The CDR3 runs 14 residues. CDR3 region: CASSTGIRTDTQYF. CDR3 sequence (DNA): TGTGCCAGCAGTACAGGGATTCGGACAGATACGCAGTATTTT.

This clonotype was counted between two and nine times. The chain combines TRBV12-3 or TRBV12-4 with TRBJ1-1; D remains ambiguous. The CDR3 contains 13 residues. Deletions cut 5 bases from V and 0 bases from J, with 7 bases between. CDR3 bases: TGTGCCAGCAGTCCAACAGTGAACACTGAAGCTTTCTTT. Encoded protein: CASSPTVNTEAFF.

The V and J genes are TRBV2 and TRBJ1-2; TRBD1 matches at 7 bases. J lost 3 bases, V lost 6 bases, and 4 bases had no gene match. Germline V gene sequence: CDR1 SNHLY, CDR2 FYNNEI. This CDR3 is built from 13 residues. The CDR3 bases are TGTGCCAGCAGACTAACAGGGGACTATGGCTACACCTTC. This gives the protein CASRLTGDYGYTF. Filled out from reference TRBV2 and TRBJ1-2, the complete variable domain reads EPEVTQTPSHQVTQMGQEVILRCVPISNHLYFYWYRQILGQKVEFLVSFYNNEISEKSEIFDDQFSVERPDGSNFTLKIRSTKLEDSAMYFCASRLTGDYGYTFGSGTRLTVV.

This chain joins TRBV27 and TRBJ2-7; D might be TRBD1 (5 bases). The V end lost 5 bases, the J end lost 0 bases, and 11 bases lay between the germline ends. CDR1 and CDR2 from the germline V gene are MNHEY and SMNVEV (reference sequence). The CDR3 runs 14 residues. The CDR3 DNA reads TGTGCCAGCAGTATTGGACACGGCTCCTACGAGCAGTACTTC. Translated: CASSIGHGSYEQYF.

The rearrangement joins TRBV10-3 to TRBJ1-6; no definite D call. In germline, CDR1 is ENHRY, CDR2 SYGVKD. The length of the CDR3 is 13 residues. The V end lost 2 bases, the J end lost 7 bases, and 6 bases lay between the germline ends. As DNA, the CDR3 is TGTGCCATCAGTGAGGACCGAAATTCACCCCTCCACTTT. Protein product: CAISEDRNSPLHF.

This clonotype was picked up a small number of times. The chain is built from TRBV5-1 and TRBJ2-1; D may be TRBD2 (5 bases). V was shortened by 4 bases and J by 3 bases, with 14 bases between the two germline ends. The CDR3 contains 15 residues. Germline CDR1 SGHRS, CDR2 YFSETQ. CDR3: CASSLDLAGYNEQFF. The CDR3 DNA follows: TGCGCCAGCAGCCTGGACTTGGCCGGCTACAATGAGCAGTTCTTC.

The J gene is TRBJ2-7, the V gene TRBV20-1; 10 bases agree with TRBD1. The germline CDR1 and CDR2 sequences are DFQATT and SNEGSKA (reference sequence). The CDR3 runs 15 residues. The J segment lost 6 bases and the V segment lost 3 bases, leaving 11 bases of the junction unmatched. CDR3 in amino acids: CSASRPTGGFFEQYF. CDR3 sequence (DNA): TGCAGTGCTAGCAGACCGACAGGGGGCTTCTTCGAGCAGTACTTC.

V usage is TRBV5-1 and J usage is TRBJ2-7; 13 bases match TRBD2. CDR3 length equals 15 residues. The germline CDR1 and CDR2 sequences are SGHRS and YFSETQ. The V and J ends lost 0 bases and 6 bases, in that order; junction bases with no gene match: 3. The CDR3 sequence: CASSLETSGRSEQYF. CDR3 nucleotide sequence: TGCGCCAGCAGCTTGGAGACTAGCGGGAGGTCCGAGCAGTACTTC.

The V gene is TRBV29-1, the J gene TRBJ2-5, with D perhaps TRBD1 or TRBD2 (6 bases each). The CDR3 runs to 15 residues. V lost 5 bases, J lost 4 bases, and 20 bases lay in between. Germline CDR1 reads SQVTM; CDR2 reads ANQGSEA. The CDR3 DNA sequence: TGCAGCGTTTGCCCGATGGGGGGCGTCGGAGAGACCCAGTACTTC. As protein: CSVCPMGGVGETQYF.

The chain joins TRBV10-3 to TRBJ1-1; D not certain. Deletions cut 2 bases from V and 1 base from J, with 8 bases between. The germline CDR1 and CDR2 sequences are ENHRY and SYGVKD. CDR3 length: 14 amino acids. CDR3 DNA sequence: TGTGCCATCAGTGAGGGGGTGGAGAACACTGAAGCTTTCTTT. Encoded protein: CAISEGVENTEAFF.

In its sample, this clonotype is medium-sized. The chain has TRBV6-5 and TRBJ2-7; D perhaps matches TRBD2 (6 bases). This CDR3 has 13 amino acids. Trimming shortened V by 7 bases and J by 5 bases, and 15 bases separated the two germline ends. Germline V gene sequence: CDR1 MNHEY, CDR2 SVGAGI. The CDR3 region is CASKVSGVDEQYF. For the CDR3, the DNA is TGTGCCAGCAAGGTTTCGGGAGTCGACGAGCAGTACTTC.

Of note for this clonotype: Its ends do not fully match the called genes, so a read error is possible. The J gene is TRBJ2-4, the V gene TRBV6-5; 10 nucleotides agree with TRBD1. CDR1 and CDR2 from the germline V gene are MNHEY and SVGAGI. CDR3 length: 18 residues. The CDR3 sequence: CASSNQKPGQGVKNIQYF. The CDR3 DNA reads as TGTGCCAGCAGTAACCAAAAACCCGGACAGGGGGTCAAAAACATTCAGTACTTT.

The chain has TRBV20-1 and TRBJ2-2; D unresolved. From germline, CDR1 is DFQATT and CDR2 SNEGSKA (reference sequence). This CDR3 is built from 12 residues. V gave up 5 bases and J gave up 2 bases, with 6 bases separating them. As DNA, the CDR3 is TGCAGTGCTCCTTTTAACACCGGGGAGCTGTTTTTT. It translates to CSAPFNTGELFF.

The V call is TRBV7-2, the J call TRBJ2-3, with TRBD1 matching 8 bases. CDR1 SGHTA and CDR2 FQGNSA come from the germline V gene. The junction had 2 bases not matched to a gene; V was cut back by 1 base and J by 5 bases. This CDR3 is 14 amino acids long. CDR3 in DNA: TGTGCCAGCAGCTTAGTCAGGGGGCAAGATACGCAGTATTTT. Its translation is CASSLVRGQDTQYF.